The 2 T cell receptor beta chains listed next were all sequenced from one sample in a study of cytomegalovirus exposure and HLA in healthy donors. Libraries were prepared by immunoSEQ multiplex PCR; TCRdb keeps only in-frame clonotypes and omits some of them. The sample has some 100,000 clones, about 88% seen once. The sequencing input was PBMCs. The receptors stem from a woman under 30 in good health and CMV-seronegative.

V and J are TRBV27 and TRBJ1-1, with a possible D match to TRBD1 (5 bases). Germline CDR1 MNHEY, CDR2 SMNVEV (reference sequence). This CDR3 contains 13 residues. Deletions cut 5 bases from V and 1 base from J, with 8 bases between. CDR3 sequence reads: CASSDQGNTEAFF. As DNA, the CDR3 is TGTGCCAGCAGTGATCAGGGGAACACTGAAGCTTTCTTT.

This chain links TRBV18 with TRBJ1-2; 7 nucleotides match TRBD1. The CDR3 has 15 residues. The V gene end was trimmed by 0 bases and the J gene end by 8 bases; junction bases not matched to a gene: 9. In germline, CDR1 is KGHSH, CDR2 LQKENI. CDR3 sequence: CASSPPTGQWQGYTF. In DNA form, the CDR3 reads TGTGCCAGCTCACCACCGACAGGGCAGTGGCAGGGCTACACCTTC.